One T cell receptor beta chain is described in this entry. Its antigen is as yet unknown. The germline gives CDR1 SEHNR, CDR2 FQNEAQ (reference sequence). Unmatched junction bases numbered 6, after V lost 5 bases and J lost 5 bases. The CDR3 length is 14 residues. A single record per CDR3 protein comes from TCRdb applying MiXCR to the reads. The data hold a few hundred thousand distinct CDR3 sequences, with roughly 20% observed a single time. This sample stems from a study of T cell repertoires in cytomegalovirus infection. The wider study: It was the public TCR beta signatures that indicated both CMV infection and matching HLA type.

Overall study findings and caveats: Cumulative public TCR beta family frequency identified carriers of CMV plus the relevant HLA.

The genes are TRBV7-9 and TRBJ2-3; TRBD1 matches at 8 bases. The TCR comes from a human donor in good health (CMV status not recorded). Some clones in this sample may be carry-over from other donors' samples. Specimen: PBMCs. The CDR3 bases are TGTGCCAGCAGCCCACACAGGGGGGAAGATACGCAGTATTTT. It yields the protein CASSPHRGEDTQYF.